The clone carrying this T cell receptor (beta chain) was observed many times. The antigen is unknown. The CDR3 runs 15 residues. Germline-derived CDR1 and CDR2 are LGHDT and YNNKEL (reference sequence). Losses at the gene ends were 0 bases for V and 3 bases for J; bases not matched to a gene: 1. Regions amplified from RNA transcripts were the TCR beta CDR3 regions. HTBI primers were used for first-round RT-PCR of the TCR CDR3. In TCRdb, the multiplex PCR reads were re-called with MiXCR into one record per CDR3 protein. Seen here are approximately 560,000 distinct CDR3 sequences, more than 15% observed once, and the top ten hold approximately 7.4%. These data originate in a study of T cells in Graves' hyperthyroidism and ophthalmopathy. The overall study: The blood sample was taken at first diagnosis, before treatment began.

Findings and caveats of the study: Stable hyperthyroidism was told apart from ophthalmopathy by a model built on 13 V-J features.

The rearrangement uses TRBV3-1 and TRBJ2-1, with 8 bases matching TRBD2. The sample was blood. This sequence originates from a woman aged 25-40 years with Graves' hyperthyroidism. The CDR3 coding sequence is TGTGCCAGCAGCCAAGACGGGGGGGTCTACAATGAGCAGTTCTTC. This gives the protein CASSQDGGVYNEQFF.